A selection of T cell receptor beta chains follows, all from one sample in a study of long-term antiretroviral therapy in people with HIV. Clones were sequenced by immunoSEQ multiplex PCR, and TCRdb holds only the in-frame ones, with some missing. The data contain about 33,000 clones, over 60% of them singletons. The material sequenced was unsorted PBMCs, taken 2 years after starting antiretroviral therapy. These receptors were obtained from a woman aged 45 to 65 with HIV. Each CDR3 is given with its conserved first and last residue. The D gene is left open where the match is weak. A clone size is listed for some rows: how often the clone was seen (once, few, many), or a class if it is expanded.

V gene	clone size	D gene	J gene	CDR3 protein	CDR3 DNA
TRBV5-1	.	.	TRBJ1-4	CASSLEQVDGNEKLFF	TGCGCCAGCAGCTTGGAGCAAGTTGATGGTAATGAAAAACTGTTTTTT
TRBV7-2	.	TRBD2	TRBJ2-1	CASSYGGGNNEQFF	TGTGCCAGCAGCTACGGCGGGGGGAACAATGAGCAGTTCTTC
TRBV2	.	.	TRBJ1-1	CASTGGDTEAFF	TGTGCCAGCACGGGGGGAGACACTGAAGCTTTCTTT
TRBV12-5	.	.	TRBJ1-1	CASGLARGDRAFF	TGTGCTAGTGGTTTGGCCCGGGGGGATCGAGCTTTCTTT
TRBV9	.	.	TRBJ2-3	CASSLGGGTDTQYF	TGTGCCAGCAGCTTGGGGGGCGGTACAGATACGCAGTATTTT
TRBV27	.	.	TRBJ2-1	CASSFDYNEQFF	TGTGCCAGCAGTTTCGACTACAATGAGCAGTTCTTC
TRBV30	few	.	TRBJ1-2	CACHQGNNYGYTF	TGTGCCTGCCACCAGGGAAATAACTATGGCTACACCTTC
TRBV7-9	.	TRBD1	TRBJ1-6	CASSSDRGFLNSPLHF	TGTGCCAGCAGCTCAGACAGGGGGTTTTTAAATTCACCCCTCCACTTT
TRBV2	.	.	TRBJ1-2	CASSEPGRYGYTF	TGTGCCAGCAGTGAACCCGGGAGGTATGGCTACACCTTC
TRBV18	.	.	TRBJ2-5	CASSSLPPTGPPGETQYF	TGTGCCAGCTCATCGCTTCCCCCAACAGGCCCCCCTGGGGAGACCCAGTACTTC
TRBV11-2	.	.	TRBJ1-2	CASSLVEEDVAGLYGYTF	TGTGCCAGCAGCTTAGTGGAGGAAGATGTCGCAGGGCTCTATGGCTACACCTTC
TRBV30	few	.	TRBJ1-2	CACLGKGLGYGYTF	TGTGCCTGCCTCGGGAAAGGGCTCGGCTATGGCTACACCTTC
TRBV28	.	TRBD1	TRBJ2-1	CASSRGLTNYNEQFF	TGTGCCAGCAGTAGGGGGCTTACGAATTACAATGAGCAGTTCTTC
TRBV19	.	TRBD1	TRBJ1-4	CASSIGQGNEKLFF	TGTGCCAGTAGTATCGGACAGGGAAACGAAAAACTGTTTTTT
TRBV6-5	.	.	TRBJ1-5	CASSYSGYGRQPQHF	TGTGCCAGCAGTTACTCTGGTTATGGGAGACAGCCCCAGCATTTT
TRBV5-6	.	.	TRBJ1-5	CASSPMGDNQPQHF	TGTGCCAGCAGCCCGATGGGTGACAATCAGCCCCAGCATTTT